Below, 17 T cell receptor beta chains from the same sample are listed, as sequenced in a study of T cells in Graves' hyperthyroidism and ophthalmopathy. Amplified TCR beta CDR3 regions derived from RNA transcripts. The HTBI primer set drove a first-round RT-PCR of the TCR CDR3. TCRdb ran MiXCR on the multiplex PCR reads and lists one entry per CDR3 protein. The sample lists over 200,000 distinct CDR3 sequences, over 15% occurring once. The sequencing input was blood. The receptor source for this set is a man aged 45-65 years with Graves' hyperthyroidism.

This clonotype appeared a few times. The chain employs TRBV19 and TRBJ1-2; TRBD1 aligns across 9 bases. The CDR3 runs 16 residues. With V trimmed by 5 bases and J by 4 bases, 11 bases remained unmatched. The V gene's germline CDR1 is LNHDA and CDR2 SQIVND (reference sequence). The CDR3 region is CASSELQGADFYGYTF. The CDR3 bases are TGTGCCAGTAGTGAATTACAGGGGGCGGACTTCTATGGCTACACCTTC.

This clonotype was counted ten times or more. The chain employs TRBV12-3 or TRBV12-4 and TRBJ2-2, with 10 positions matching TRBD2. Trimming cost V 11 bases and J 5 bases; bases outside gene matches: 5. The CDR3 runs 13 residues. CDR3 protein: CAGRSGRTGELFF. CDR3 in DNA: TGTGCCGGTCGTAGCGGGAGGACCGGGGAGCTGTTTTTT.

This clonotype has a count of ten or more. CDR3 bases: TGTGCCAGCAGTTTTGGGCAGGGAAGGGAGCAGTACTTC. This sequence encodes CASSFGQGREQYF. V gene TRBV12-3 or TRBV12-4 combines with J gene TRBJ2-7; the D gene is possibly TRBD1 (5 bases). CDR3 size: 13 residues. The V end lost 3 bases, the J end lost 7 bases, and 13 bases lay between the germline ends.

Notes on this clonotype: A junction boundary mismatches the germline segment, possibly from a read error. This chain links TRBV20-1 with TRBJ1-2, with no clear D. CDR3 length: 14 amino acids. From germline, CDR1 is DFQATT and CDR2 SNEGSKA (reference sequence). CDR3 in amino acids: CGARPDYFLYGYTF. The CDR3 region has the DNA TGCGGTGCGAGGCCTGATTATTTCCTCTATGGCTACACCTTC.

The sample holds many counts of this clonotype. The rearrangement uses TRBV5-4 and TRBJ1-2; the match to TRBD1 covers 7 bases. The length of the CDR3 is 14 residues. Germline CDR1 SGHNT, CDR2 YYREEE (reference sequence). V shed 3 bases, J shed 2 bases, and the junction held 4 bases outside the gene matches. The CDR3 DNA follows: TGTGCCAGCAGCTGGAGGGACAGAAACTATGGCTACACCTTC. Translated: CASSWRDRNYGYTF.

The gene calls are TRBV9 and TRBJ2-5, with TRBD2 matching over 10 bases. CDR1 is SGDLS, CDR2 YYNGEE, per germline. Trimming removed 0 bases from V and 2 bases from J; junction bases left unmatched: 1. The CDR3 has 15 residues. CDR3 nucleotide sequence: TGTGCCAGCAGCGTAGCACTAGCGGGACAAGAGACCCAGTACTTC. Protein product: CASSVALAGQETQYF.

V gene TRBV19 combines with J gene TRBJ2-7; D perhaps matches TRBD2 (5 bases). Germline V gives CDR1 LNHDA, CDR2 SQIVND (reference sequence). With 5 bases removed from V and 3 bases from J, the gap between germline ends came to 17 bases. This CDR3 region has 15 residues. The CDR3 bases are TGTGCCAGTAGTCCGGGGATCGAAAGTGTCTACGAGCAGTACTTC. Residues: CASSPGIESVYEQYF.

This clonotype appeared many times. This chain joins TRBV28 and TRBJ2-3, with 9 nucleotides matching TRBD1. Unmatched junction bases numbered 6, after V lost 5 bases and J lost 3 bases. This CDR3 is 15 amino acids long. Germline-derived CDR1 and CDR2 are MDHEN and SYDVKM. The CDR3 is CASSNRGRRTDTQYF. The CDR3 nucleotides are TGTGCCAGCAGTAACAGGGGGCGCAGGACAGATACGCAGTATTTT.

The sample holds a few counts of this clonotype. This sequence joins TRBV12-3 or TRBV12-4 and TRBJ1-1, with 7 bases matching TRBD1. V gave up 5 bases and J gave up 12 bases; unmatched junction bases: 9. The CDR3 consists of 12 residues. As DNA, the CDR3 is TGTGCCAGCAGTCCGACAGGGAGCGAAACTTTCTTT. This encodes CASSPTGSETFF.

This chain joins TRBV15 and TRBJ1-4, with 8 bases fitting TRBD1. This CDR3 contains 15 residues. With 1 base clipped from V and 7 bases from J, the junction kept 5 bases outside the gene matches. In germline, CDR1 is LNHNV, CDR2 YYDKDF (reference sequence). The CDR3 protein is CATSRGGQGSEKLFF. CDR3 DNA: TGTGCCACCAGCAGAGGTGGACAGGGAAGTGAAAAACTGTTTTTT.

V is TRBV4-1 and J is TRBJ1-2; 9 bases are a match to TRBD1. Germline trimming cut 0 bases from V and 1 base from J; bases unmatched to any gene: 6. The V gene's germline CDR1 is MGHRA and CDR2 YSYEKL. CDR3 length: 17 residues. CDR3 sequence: CASSQDVQGALNYGYTF. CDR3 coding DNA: TGCGCCAGCAGCCAAGATGTACAGGGGGCGCTTAACTATGGCTACACCTTC.

CDR3 residues: CASSELTRETQYF. The CDR3 DNA follows: TGTGCCAGCAGCGAGCTTACTAGGGAGACCCAGTACTTC. The V gene is TRBV7-2, the J gene TRBJ2-5; weak D call: TRBD2 (5 bases). Germline CDR1 reads SGHTA; CDR2 reads FQGNSA. The CDR3 covers 13 residues. Trimming left V 5 bases short and J 5 bases short, with 12 bases between.

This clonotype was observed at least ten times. The CDR3 sequence is CASSLGVAGGYNEQFF. CDR3 coding DNA: TGCGCCAGCAGCTTGGGGGTAGCGGGAGGATACAATGAGCAGTTCTTC. J is TRBJ2-1 and V is TRBV5-1, with 10 bases identical to TRBD2. Losses at the gene ends were 0 bases for V and 4 bases for J; bases not matched to a gene: 4. CDR3 size: 16 residues. Germline V gene data show CDR1 as SGHRS and CDR2 as YFSETQ.

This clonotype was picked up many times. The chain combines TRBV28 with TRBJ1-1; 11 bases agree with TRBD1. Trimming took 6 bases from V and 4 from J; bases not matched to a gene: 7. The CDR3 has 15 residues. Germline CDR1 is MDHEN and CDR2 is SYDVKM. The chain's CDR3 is CASRASGTGGTEAFF. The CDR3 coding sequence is TGTGCCAGCAGGGCGAGCGGGACAGGGGGCACTGAAGCTTTCTTT.

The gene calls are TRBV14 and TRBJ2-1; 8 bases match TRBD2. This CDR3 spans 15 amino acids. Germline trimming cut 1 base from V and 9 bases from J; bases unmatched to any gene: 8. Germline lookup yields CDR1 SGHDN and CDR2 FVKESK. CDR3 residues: CASSQVAGKRTEQFF. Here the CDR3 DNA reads TGTGCCAGCAGCCAAGTAGCGGGAAAACGGACTGAGCAGTTCTTC.

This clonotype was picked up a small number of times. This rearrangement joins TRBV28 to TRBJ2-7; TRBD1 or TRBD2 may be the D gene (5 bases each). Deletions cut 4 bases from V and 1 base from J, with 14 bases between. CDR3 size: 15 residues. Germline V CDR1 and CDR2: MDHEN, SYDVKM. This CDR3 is CASSWTGPASYEQYF. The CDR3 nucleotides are TGTGCCAGCAGTTGGACGGGACCTGCATCCTACGAGCAGTACTTC.

CDR3 DNA sequence: TGCGCCAGCAGCCTACAGGACAGCTCTGGAAACACCATATATTTT. Amino acids: CASSLQDSSGNTIYF. This chain joins TRBV4-1 and TRBJ1-3; tentative D call: TRBD1 (6 bases). The germline V gene has CDR1 MGHRA and CDR2 YSYEKL. CDR3 length equals 15 residues. The V and J ends lost 4 bases and 0 bases respectively, with 10 bases between them.